Following are 9 T cell receptor beta chains from one sample sequenced in a study of cytomegalovirus exposure and HLA in healthy donors. The repertoire was sequenced with immunoSEQ multiplex PCR; TCRdb's copy has only in-frame clones and lacks some. The repertoire holds under 400,000 clones, with roughly 90% as singletons. Specimen: PBMCs. The source is a man aged 25-45 years in good health and CMV-seronegative.

This clone showed up just once. This rearrangement joins TRBV5-6 to TRBJ2-2; a weak D match, TRBD1 (5 bases). This CDR3 has 15 amino acids. The V end lost 2 bases, the J end lost 1 base, and 9 bases lay between the germline ends. Germline V gene lookup returns CDR1 SGHDT and CDR2 YYEEEE. The CDR3: CASSFLDRNTGELFF. The CDR3 nucleotides read TGTGCCAGCAGCTTCCTCGACAGGAACACCGGGGAGCTGTTTTTT.

This rearrangement joins TRBV7-9 to TRBJ2-7; D is perhaps TRBD1 (5 bases). Germline V lookup: CDR1 SEHNR, CDR2 FQNEAQ (reference sequence). V was shortened by 5 bases and J by 2 bases, with 19 bases between the two germline ends. The length of the CDR3 is 16 residues. This chain's CDR3 is CASSHEVAGKPYEQYF. CDR3 DNA: TGTGCCAGCAGCCATGAGGTGGCAGGGAAACCCTACGAGCAGTACTTC.

This clone is a singleton in its sample. The DNA for the CDR3 is TGTGCCAGCAGTGAAGGACAGGGGACCTATGGCTACACCTTC. Its protein product is CASSEGQGTYGYTF. J is TRBJ1-2 and V is TRBV6-1; 8 bases agree with TRBD1. Per the germline V gene, CDR1 is MNHNS and CDR2 is SASEGT. The CDR3 is made up of 14 amino acids. V was pared by 1 base and J by 4 bases, with 2 bases of the junction left unmatched.

This chain connects TRBV11-2 to TRBJ2-7; 11 positions agree with TRBD1. The CDR3 contains 15 residues. V shed 6 bases, J shed 4 bases, and the junction held 8 bases outside the gene matches. Germline lookup yields CDR1 SGHAT and CDR2 FQNNGV. CDR3 sequence reads: CASRAPGTGGYEQYF. CDR3 DNA sequence: TGTGCCAGCAGAGCCCCTGGGACAGGGGGATACGAGCAGTACTTC.

As concerns this clone: The junction shows a germline mismatch at one end, possibly a read error. This chain connects TRBV2 to TRBJ2-7; 7 positions match TRBD1. CDR1 SNHLY and CDR2 FYNNEI come from the germline V gene. The CDR3 has 14 residues. The CDR3 region is CASRGTGQAYKQYF. The DNA for the CDR3 is TGTGCCAGCAGGGGTACCGGACAGGCCTACAAGCAGTACTTC.

J is TRBJ1-5 and V is TRBV6-4; D unclear. CDR1 and CDR2 (germline): MRHNA, SNTAGT. The CDR3 is made up of 13 amino acids. Trimming removed 10 bases at V and 3 bases at J, with 13 bases between. DNA of the CDR3: TGTGCCATCCTGGTCAGTGACAATCAGCCCCAGCATTTT. As protein: CAILVSDNQPQHF.

The chain's CDR3 is CASSARDREPYGYTF. The CDR3 DNA is TGTGCCAGCAGTGCCAGGGACAGGGAACCCTATGGCTACACCTTC. V usage is TRBV25-1 and J usage is TRBJ1-2; 9 nucleotides agree with TRBD1. CDR1 MGHDK and CDR2 SYGVNS come from the germline V gene. CDR3 length equals 15 residues. V shed 4 bases and J 4 bases; nucleotides not matched to a gene: 7.

Worth noting for this clone: The same CDR3 arises from other DNA sequences in this sample as well. The genes are TRBV5-1 and TRBJ1-2; D remains ambiguous. Trimming pared 0 bases from V and 4 bases from J, leaving 10 bases between. CDR1 is SGHRS and CDR2 is YFSETQ in the germline V gene. The CDR3 sequence is 14 residues long. CDR3 sequence: CASSLGGDSYGYTF. CDR3 bases: TGCGCCAGCAGCTTGGGCGGGGATTCCTATGGCTACACCTTC.

V and J are TRBV18 and TRBJ1-6; D perhaps matches TRBD1 (5 bases). The V gene lost 6 bases and the J gene lost 7 bases, with 10 bases spanning the gap. Germline loops: CDR1 KGHSH, CDR2 LQKENI. The CDR3 covers 13 residues. CDR3 loop: CASSPGENSPLHF. In DNA, the CDR3 is TGTGCCAGCTCCCCGGGGGAGAATTCACCCCTCCACTTT.